Listed below are T cell receptor beta chains from one sample, sequenced in a study of identical twins. TCRdb reprocessed the 5' RACE reads with MiXCR, giving one entry per CDR3 protein. In the table there are roughly 250,000 distinct CDR3 sequences, around 7.6% of which are singletons. The data were also submitted as part of a second study, on yellow fever vaccine responses in identical twins.

The sample consisted of CD8+ T cells sorted from blood. Receptors were obtained from a young woman in good health. Both conserved end residues are trimmed from each CDR3. Clone size is given for some rows only: seen once, a few or many times, or a class if the clone is expanded.

>few|TRBV12-3/TRBV12-4|TRBJ2-1
ASSGGSEQF
>NA|TRBV3-1|TRBJ1-1
ASSQKTGEYTEAF
>few|TRBV27|TRBJ1-6
ASSFGGPQMNSPLH
>many|TRBV11-3|TRBJ2-2
ASSLLGVNTGELF
>many|TRBV5-1|TRBJ2-1
ASSLALAGGHFNEQF
>NA|TRBV4-1|TRBJ2-1
ASGKGPSGGNEQF
>NA|TRBV6-4|TRBJ2-1
ASSNEIIGTASLYNEQF
>few|TRBV11-2|TRBJ2-1
ASSLVQWNEQF
>many|TRBV2|TRBJ1-5
ASSERAQGVSNQPQH
>NA|TRBV4-1|TRBJ2-7
ASSREDGLAYEQY
>few|TRBV6-1|TRBJ2-2
AGKLGSTGELF
>many|TRBV20-1|TRBJ1-1
SAKETGGETEAF
>few|TRBV6-5|TRBJ2-1
ASSYEGNSYNEQF
>many|TRBV12-3/TRBV12-4|TRBJ2-5
ASSLSRVTGETQY
>many|TRBV7-6|TRBJ2-1
ASSIPNNEQF
>few|TRBV9|TRBJ2-5
ASSPWDRDQETQY
>many|TRBV2|TRBJ2-1
ASSDPWERSYNEQF
>many|TRBV12-3/TRBV12-4|TRBJ2-1
ASSQDTSSYNEQF
>NA|TRBV20-1|TRBJ1-1
SARDQWSDQGEAF
>NA|TRBV29-1|TRBJ2-1
SVELDREYNEQF
>NA|TRBV20-1|TRBJ2-2
SAEKTGNPGELF
>many|TRBV29-1|TRBJ2-1
SVDPAGGGGSYNEQF
>few|TRBV10-2|TRBJ2-5
ASGQGMGETQY
>many|TRBV7-3|TRBJ2-7
ASSLTGTDEQY
>few|TRBV28|TRBJ2-4
ASRDSGAKNIQY
>few|TRBV6-1|TRBJ2-2
ASRGTSGGTGELF
>NA|TRBV24-1|TRBJ2-3
ATSDNFPGQYTDTQY
>few|TRBV27|TRBJ2-1
ASSLSPGLLEQF
>NA|TRBV5-6|TRBJ2-7
ASSLGGGGSYEQY